This TCR beta chain emerged from a study of T-cell memory formation after mild COVID-19. One entry per CDR3 protein, called by TCRdb with MiXCR from the 5' RACE reads. The sample yields over 400,000 distinct CDR3 sequences, 23% seen once. The length of the CDR3 is 12 residues. The V end was cut by 11 bases, the J end by 5 bases, with 15 bases between. Germline CDR1 reads SEHNR; CDR2 reads FQNEAQ (reference sequence). Broader study findings: Pre-infection memory already had some responding clones, implying cross-reactive memory joined.

A word on this clonotype: Its antigen is not known.

This TCR came from an adult woman who had mild COVID-19 (a few samples of this study predate the infection). Cell type and time point are not known. V gene TRBV7-9 combines with J gene TRBJ2-5; D not certain. Sequenced input: PBMCs or a T cell subset sorted from them (not recorded which). DNA of the CDR3: TGTGCCGCCGCCAAGGGCCAGGAGACCCAGTACTTC. Protein: CAAAKGQETQYF.